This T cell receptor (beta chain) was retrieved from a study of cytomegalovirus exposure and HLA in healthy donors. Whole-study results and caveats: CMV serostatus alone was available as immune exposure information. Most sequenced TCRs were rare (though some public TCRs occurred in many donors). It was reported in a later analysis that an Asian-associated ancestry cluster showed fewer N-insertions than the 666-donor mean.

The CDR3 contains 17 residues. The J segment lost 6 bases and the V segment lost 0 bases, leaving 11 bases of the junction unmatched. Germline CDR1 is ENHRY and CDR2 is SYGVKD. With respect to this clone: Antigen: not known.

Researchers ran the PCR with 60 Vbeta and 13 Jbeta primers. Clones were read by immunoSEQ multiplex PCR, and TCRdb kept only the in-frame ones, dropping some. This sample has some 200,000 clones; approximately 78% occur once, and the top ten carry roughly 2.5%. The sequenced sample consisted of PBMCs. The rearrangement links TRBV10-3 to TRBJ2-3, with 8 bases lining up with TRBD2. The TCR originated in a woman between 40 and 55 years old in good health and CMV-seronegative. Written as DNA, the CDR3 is TGTGCCATCAGTGAGTCGAGAACTAGCGGAGCGGGGGATACGCAGTATTTT. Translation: CAISESRTSGAGDTQYF.